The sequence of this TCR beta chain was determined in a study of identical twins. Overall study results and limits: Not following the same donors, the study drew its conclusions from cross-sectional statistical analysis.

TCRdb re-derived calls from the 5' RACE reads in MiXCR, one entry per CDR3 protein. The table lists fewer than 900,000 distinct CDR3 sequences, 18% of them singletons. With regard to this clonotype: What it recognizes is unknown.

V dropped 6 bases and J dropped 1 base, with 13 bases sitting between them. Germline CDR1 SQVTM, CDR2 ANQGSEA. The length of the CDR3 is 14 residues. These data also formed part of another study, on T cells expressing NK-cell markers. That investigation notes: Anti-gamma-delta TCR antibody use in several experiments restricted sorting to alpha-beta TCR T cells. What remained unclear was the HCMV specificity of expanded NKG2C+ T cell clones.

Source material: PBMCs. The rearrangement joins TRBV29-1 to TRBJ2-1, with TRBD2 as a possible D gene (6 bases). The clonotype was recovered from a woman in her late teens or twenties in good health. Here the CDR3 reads CSVRSGFSYNEQFF. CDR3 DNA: TGCAGCGTGCGTAGCGGTTTTTCCTACAATGAGCAGTTCTTC.